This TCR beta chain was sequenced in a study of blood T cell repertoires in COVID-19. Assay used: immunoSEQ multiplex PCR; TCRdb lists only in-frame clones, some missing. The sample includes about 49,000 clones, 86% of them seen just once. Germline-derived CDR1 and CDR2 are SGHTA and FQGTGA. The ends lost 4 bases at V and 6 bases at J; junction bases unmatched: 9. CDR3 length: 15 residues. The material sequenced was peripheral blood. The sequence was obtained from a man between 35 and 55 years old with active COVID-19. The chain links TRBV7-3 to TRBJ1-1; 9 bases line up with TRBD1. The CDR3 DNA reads TGTGCCAGCAGCTGGGGGGACAGGGCACGGGCTGAAGCTTTCTTT. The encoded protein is CASSWGDRARAEAFF. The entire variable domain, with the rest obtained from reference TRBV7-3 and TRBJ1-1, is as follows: GAGVSQTPSNKVTEKGKYVELRCDPISGHTALYWYRQSLGQGPEFLIYFQGTGAADDSGLPNDRFFAVRPEGSVSTLKIQRTERGDSAVYLCASSWGDRARAEAFFGQGTRLTVV.